The 17 T cell receptor beta chains listed next were all sequenced from one sample in a study of shared clonotypes between healthy human individuals. Sequenced by immunoSEQ multiplex PCR; TCRdb stores in-frame clones only, minus some. The sample holds over a million clones, approximately 98.5% seen once. Input material: naive CD4+ T cells sorted from blood. Subset of the sample: CD45RA+ positively selected. The receptor set was obtained from a man aged 25-45 years in good health.

The V call is TRBV11-2, the J call TRBJ1-3; no reliable D call. Trimming removed 2 bases from V and 1 base from J, with 9 bases in between. This CDR3 is 15 amino acids long. CDR1 and CDR2 (germline): SGHAT, FQNNGV. The CDR3 protein is CASSLSGSSGNTIYF. Written as DNA, the CDR3 is TGTGCCAGCAGCTTAAGCGGATCATCTGGAAACACCATATATTTT.

The sample holds a few counts of this clone. The chain couples TRBV5-5 to TRBJ2-3, with no clear D. Germline CDR1 SGHKS, CDR2 YYEKEE (reference sequence). V shed 3 bases and J shed 4 bases, with 12 bases lying between them. This CDR3 has 14 amino acids. This CDR3 is CASSSTQLPDTQYF. The CDR3 coding sequence is TGTGCCAGCAGCTCCACGCAGCTCCCAGATACGCAGTATTTT.

The V gene is TRBV19, the J gene TRBJ2-7; 9 bases match TRBD1. Germline-derived CDR1 and CDR2 are LNHDA and SQIVND (reference sequence). CDR3 size: 16 residues. V was pared by 5 bases and J by 7 bases, with 15 bases of the junction left unmatched. The CDR3 coding sequence is TGTGCCAGTAGTCTCCCCTGGGGACAGGGAACCTTGGAGCAGTACTTC. It encodes CASSLPWGQGTLEQYF. The entire variable domain, with the rest obtained from reference TRBV19 and TRBJ2-7, is as follows: DGGITQSPKYLFRKEGQNVTLSCEQNLNHDAMYWYRQDPGQGLRLIYYSQIVNDFQKGDIAEGYSVSREKKESFPLTVTSAQKNPTAFYLCASSLPWGQGTLEQYFGPGTRLTVT.

The rearrangement links TRBV30 to TRBJ2-5; D is unresolved. The CDR3 sequence is 13 residues long. V was cut by 1 base and J by 4 bases, with 10 bases left in between. Germline V CDR1 and CDR2: GTSNPN, SVGIG (reference sequence). The CDR3 protein is CAWSGRGRETQYF. The CDR3 DNA follows: TGTGCCTGGAGTGGAAGAGGACGAGAGACCCAGTACTTC. Looking up the rest from reference TRBV30 and TRBJ2-5 gives the full variable domain: SQTIHQWPATLVQPVGSPLSLECTVEGTSNPNLYWYRQAAGRGLQLLFYSVGIGQISSEVPQNLSASRPQDRQFILSSKKLLLSDSGFYLCAWSGRGRETQYFGPGTRLLVL.

V gene TRBV28 combines with J gene TRBJ1-5; D may be TRBD1 (6 bases). V was pared by 7 bases and J by 4 bases, with 17 bases between. Germline loops: CDR1 MDHEN, CDR2 SYDVKM. CDR3 length equals 15 residues. CDR3 in DNA: TGTGCCAGCACCGACGGGGGGCGATTGAATCAGCCCCAGCATTTT. It codes for CASTDGGRLNQPQHF.

This clone was counted a single time. The V gene is TRBV5-1, the J gene TRBJ2-7; D not resolved. Germline V CDR1 and CDR2: SGHRS, YFSETQ. The length of the CDR3 is 14 residues. V was pared by 4 bases and J by 2 bases, with 13 bases between. The CDR3 DNA follows: TGCGCCAGCAGCGCGAGTGACACAGCCTACGAGCAGTACTTC. This translates into CASSASDTAYEQYF.

The chain couples TRBV2 to TRBJ2-5; D possibly corresponds to TRBD2 (6 bases). The CDR3 spans 13 residues. Germline lookup yields CDR1 SNHLY and CDR2 FYNNEI. Trimming took 8 bases from V and 1 from J, leaving 11 bases between them. CDR3 sequence: CASQSSGQETQYF. CDR3 in DNA: TGTGCCAGCCAGAGTAGCGGCCAAGAGACCCAGTACTTC.

The chain recombines TRBV5-1 with TRBJ1-4; TRBD1 might be the D (6 bases). The V end was cut by 0 bases, the J end by 7 bases, with 13 bases between. Germline V gene data show CDR1 as SGHRS and CDR2 as YFSETQ. The CDR3 totals 15 residues. The CDR3 nucleotides are TGCGCCAGCAGCTTGGCCAGGGGAAGTGGTGAAAAACTGTTTTTT. This translates into CASSLARGSGEKLFF.

The chain combines TRBV9 with TRBJ1-3, with TRBD1 identical over 12 bases. J lost 0 bases, V lost 3 bases, and 10 bases had no gene match. The CDR3 sequence is 19 residues long. Looked up from germline, CDR1 is SGDLS and CDR2 is YYNGEE. CDR3 sequence: CASSAAGTGGPSSGNTIYF. Written as DNA, the CDR3 is TGTGCCAGCAGCGCTGCCGGGACAGGGGGCCCAAGCTCTGGAAACACCATATATTTT.

This chain joins TRBV29-1 and TRBJ1-2, with D perhaps matching TRBD1 (5 bases). Germline V gene data show CDR1 as SQVTM and CDR2 as ANQGSEA. The length of the CDR3 is 15 residues. V was pared by 3 bases and J by 5 bases, with 19 bases between. The CDR3 nucleotides read TGCAGCGTTGACCAGAACTATGGGGGGTATTATGGCTACACCTTC. Translating it yields CSVDQNYGGYYGYTF.

CDR3 residues: CASSLPPGGPNTGELFF. The CDR3 DNA sequence: TGCGCCAGCAGCCTGCCTCCCGGGGGTCCGAACACCGGGGAGCTGTTTTTT. This rearrangement joins TRBV4-1 to TRBJ2-2, with a weak D call TRBD2 (6 bases). Germline-derived CDR1 and CDR2 are MGHRA and YSYEKL. V was clipped by 4 bases and J by 0 bases, with 15 bases between them. The CDR3 is made up of 17 amino acids.

In this sample, this clone turned up once. V usage is TRBV19 and J usage is TRBJ2-2; maybe TRBD1 (6 bases). CDR3 size: 13 residues. Germline V gene lookup returns CDR1 LNHDA and CDR2 SQIVND (reference sequence). Trimming pared 3 bases from V and 7 bases from J, leaving 9 bases between. The CDR3 nucleotides are TGTGCCAGTAGTATCACAGGGTTCGGGGAGCTGTTTTTT. Translated: CASSITGFGELFF.

J is TRBJ2-7 and V is TRBV2, with 10 bases fitting TRBD2. V lost 7 bases to trimming and J lost 7 bases; unmatched junction nucleotides: 13. The V gene's germline CDR1 is SNHLY and CDR2 FYNNEI. The CDR3 contains 15 residues. CDR3 residues: CASNNQLAGVREQYF. In DNA, the CDR3 is TGTGCCAGCAATAATCAGCTAGCGGGAGTCAGGGAGCAGTACTTC.

V gene TRBV7-2 combines with J gene TRBJ2-5, with D uncertain. Germline lookup yields CDR1 SGHTA and CDR2 FQGNSA. V lost 2 bases and J lost 5, with 12 bases in between. The CDR3 spans 14 residues. CDR3 bases: TGTGCCAGCAGCTTAAAACCCAGGACGGAGACCCAGTACTTC. This sequence encodes CASSLKPRTETQYF.

This clone was recorded once. The chain joins TRBV7-9 to TRBJ2-1, with 9 nucleotides matching TRBD2. Per germline, CDR1 SEHNR and CDR2 FQNEAQ (reference sequence). The CDR3 is 12 residues long. V was clipped by 3 bases and J by 10 bases; unmatched bases: 1. The CDR3 loop is CASSFAGGEQFF. CDR3 DNA sequence: TGTGCCAGCAGCTTTGCGGGAGGGGAGCAGTTCTTC.

The chain couples TRBV5-8 to TRBJ2-1, with D hard to call. Germline V gives CDR1 SGHTS, CDR2 YDEGEE. The CDR3 extends over 14 amino acids. Between the trimmed V and J ends, which lost 0 bases and 2 bases, there was a span of 6 bases. In nucleotides, the CDR3 is TGTGCCAGCAGCTTGGTCCTAGCCTACAATGAGCAGTTCTTC. Protein: CASSLVLAYNEQFF.

This clone was recorded once. This sequence joins TRBV7-9 and TRBJ1-5; D not certain. The CDR3 sequence is 12 residues long. The V end lost 5 bases, the J end lost 6 bases, and 8 bases lay between the germline ends. In germline, CDR1 is SEHNR, CDR2 FQNEAQ (reference sequence). The CDR3 loop reads CASSHEGQPQHF. DNA for the CDR3: TGTGCCAGCAGCCATGAGGGTCAGCCCCAGCATTTT.